A single T cell receptor (beta chain) is shown here with its context. The antigen is unknown. Within the sample, other DNA sequences also encode this same CDR3. The sample belongs to a study of shared clonotypes between healthy human individuals. Study conclusions and caveats: About 5% of naive CD4 clonotypes were shared across a few donors. Measured sharing among donors was expected to vary with sequencing depth. Against clonotypes common to all four donors, non-shared ones had lower generation probabilities.

Per the original data handling: ImmunoSEQ output held junction-only sequences without quality scores, so filtering differed. The protocol was immunoSEQ multiplex PCR, while the TCRdb copy is restricted to in-frame clones and leaves out a portion. The V and J calls and clone size were taken over from that table, and D and trimming were inferred from the DNA. This table holds hundreds of thousands of clones, around 67% found once. Germline V gives CDR1 LNHDA, CDR2 SQIVND (reference sequence). The CDR3 runs 14 residues. J was trimmed by 7 bases and V by 3 bases; bases with no gene match: 3. The sample was memory CD4+ T cells sorted from blood. Subset noted: CD45RA-negative fraction. The chain is built from TRBV19 and TRBJ1-5, with 10 bases fitting TRBD1. This receptor was identified in a woman aged 25 to 39 in good health. CDR3 sequence (DNA): TGTGCCAGTAGTATGACAGGGGGCGGGCAGCCCCAGCATTTT. This translates into CASSMTGGGQPQHF.